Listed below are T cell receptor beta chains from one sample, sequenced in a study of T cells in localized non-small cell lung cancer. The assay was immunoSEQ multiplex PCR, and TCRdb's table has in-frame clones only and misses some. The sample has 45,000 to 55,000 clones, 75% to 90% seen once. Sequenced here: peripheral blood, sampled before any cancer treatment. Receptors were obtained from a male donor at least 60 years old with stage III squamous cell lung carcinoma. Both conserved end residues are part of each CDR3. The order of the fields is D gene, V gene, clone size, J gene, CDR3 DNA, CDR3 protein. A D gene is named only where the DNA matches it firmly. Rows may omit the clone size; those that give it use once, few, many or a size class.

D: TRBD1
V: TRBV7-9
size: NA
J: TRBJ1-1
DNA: TGTGCCAGCAGCTTAGGCAGGGGGTCGGCAGCCGGTGAAGCTTTCTTT
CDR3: CASSLGRGSAAGEAFF

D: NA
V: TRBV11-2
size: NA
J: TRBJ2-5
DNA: TGTGCCAGCAGCTTGTTCCTCGGAGGGGAGACCCAGTACTTC
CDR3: CASSLFLGGETQYF

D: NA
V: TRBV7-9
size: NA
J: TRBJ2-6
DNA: TGTGCCAGCAGCGTCAGGGTACCCGGGGCCAACGTCCTGACTTTC
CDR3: CASSVRVPGANVLTF

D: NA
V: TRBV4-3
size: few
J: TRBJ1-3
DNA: TGCGCCAGCAGCCAATCAGACGTCAGGGTCTCTGGAAACACCATATATTTT
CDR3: CASSQSDVRVSGNTIYF

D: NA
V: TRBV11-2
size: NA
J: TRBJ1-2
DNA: TGTGCCAGCAGTTACCCCCAGGGGACCTATGGCTACACCTTC
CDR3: CASSYPQGTYGYTF

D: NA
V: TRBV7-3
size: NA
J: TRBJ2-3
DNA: TGTGCCAGCAGCTTAGCATACACAGATACGCAGTATTTT
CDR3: CASSLAYTDTQYF

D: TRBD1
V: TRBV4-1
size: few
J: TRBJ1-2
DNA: TGCGCCAGCAGTCTACCACAAGGGACAGGGGAGGGCTACACCTTC
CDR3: CASSLPQGTGEGYTF

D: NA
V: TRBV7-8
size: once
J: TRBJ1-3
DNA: TGTGCCAGCAGCCTCCCTGAGGGGGGGCTGGGCGGAAACACCATATATTTT
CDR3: CASSLPEGGLGGNTIYF

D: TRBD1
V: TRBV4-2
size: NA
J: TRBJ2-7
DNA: TGTGCCAGCAGCCAGGGACAGGGGGCAACCTACGAGCAGTACTTC
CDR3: CASSQGQGATYEQYF

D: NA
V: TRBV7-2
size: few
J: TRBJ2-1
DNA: TGTGCCAGCAGCTCGACGGGGAATGAGCAGTTCTTC
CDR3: CASSSTGNEQFF

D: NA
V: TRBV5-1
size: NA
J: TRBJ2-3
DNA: TGCGCCAGCAGCTTGGCTGGGCAGGGGCTCACAGATACGCAGTATTTT
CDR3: CASSLAGQGLTDTQYF

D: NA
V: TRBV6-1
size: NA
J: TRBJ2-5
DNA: TGTGCCAGCAGACGAGGTCCTCAAGAGACCCAGTACTTC
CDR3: CASRRGPQETQYF

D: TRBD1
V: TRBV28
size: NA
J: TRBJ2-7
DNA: TGTGCCAGCATGGGGACAGGGGGCTTCCACGAGCAGTACTTC
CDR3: CASMGTGGFHEQYF

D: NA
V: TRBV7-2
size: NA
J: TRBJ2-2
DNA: TGTGCCAGCAGCTTCTGGGGGCGCAGGGAGCTGTTTTTT
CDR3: CASSFWGRRELFF

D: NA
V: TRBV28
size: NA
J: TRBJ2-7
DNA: TGTGCCAGCCTAGAACAATCGGACTACGAGCAGTACTTC
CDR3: CASLEQSDYEQYF

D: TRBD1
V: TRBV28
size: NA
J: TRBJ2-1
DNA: TGTGCCAGCAGGGGACAGGGTAGGGATGAGCAGTTCTTC
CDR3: CASRGQGRDEQFF

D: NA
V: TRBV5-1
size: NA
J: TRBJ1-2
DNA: TGCGCCAGCAGCTTGGCCGGGGACTATGGCTACACCTTC
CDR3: CASSLAGDYGYTF

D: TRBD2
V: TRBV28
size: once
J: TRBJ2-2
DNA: TGTGCCAGTAACGGGGGGGCCTTCACCGGGGAGCTGTTTTTT
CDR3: CASNGGAFTGELFF

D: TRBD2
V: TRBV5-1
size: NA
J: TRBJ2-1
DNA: TGCGCCAGCACTACCTGGGGACTAGCGGGAAGTGAGCAGTTCTTC
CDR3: CASTTWGLAGSEQFF

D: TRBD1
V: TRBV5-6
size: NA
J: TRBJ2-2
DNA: TGTGCCAGCAGCTTGGGGACAGGGGCCAGCACCGGGGAGCTGTTTTTT
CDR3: CASSLGTGASTGELFF

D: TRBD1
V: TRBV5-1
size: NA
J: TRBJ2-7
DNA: TGCGCCAGCAGCGATACAGGGGCCTACGAGCAGTACTTC
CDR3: CASSDTGAYEQYF

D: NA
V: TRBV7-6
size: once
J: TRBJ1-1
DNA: TGTGCCAGCAGCCCAACGGTACCGAACACTGAAGCTTTCTTT
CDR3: CASSPTVPNTEAFF

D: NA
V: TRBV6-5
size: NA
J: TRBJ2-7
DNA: TGTGCCAGCAGTTGGGGGGACTTCTCCTACGAGCAGTACTTC
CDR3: CASSWGDFSYEQYF

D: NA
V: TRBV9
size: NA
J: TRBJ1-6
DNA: TGTGCCAGCAGCGAACGGGACACCAACTCCTATAATTCGCCCCTCCACTTT
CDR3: CASSERDTNSYNSPLHF

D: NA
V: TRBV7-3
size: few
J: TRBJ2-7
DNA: TGTGCCAGCAGCTACCGGGACTGGGGGAACTACGAGCAGTACTTC
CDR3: CASSYRDWGNYEQYF

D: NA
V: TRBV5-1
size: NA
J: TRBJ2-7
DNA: TGCGCCAGCAGCCCGGACGGGCGGGGTTCCTACGAGCAGTACTTC
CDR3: CASSPDGRGSYEQYF

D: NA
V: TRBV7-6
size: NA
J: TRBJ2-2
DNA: TGTGCCAGCAGCTTATGGGGGTCACGAGCCCCCGAACTGTTTTTT
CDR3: CASSLWGSRAPELFF

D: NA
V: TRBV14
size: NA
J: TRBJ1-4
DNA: TGTGCCAGCAGCCCCAGGGTTGGCGGTGAAAAACTGTTTTTT
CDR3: CASSPRVGGEKLFF

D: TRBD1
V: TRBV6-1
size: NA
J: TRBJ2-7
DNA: TGTGCCAGCAGCGCCGGGACAGGGGGCATGTACGAGCAGTACTTC
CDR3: CASSAGTGGMYEQYF

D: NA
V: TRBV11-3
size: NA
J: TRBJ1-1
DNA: TGTGCCAGCAGCCGCGCCGGGACAAGCACTGAAGCTTTCTTT
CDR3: CASSRAGTSTEAFF

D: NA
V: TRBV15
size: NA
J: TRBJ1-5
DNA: TGTGCCACCAGCAGAGAGGATAGCAATCAGCCCCAGCATTTT
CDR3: CATSREDSNQPQHF

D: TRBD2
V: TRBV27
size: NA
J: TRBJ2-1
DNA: TGTGCCAGCAGGCCGACTAGCGGGGGGACTAACAATGAGCAGTTCTTC
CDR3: CASRPTSGGTNNEQFF

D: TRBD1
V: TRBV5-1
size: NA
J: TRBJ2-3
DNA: TGCGCCAGCAGCTCGGGACAGCTCACAGATACGCAGTATTTT
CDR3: CASSSGQLTDTQYF

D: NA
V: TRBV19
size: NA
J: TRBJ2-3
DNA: TGTGCCAGTAAGGGCCAGGGGACAGATACGCAGTATTTT
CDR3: CASKGQGTDTQYF

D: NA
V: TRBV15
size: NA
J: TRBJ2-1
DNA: TGTGCCACCAGCAGAGATCGGCGTGAGCAGTTCTTC
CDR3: CATSRDRREQFF

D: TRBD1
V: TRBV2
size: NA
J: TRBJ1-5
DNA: TGTGCCAGCAGTGACCTCGGGACAGGGCAATTCAATCAGCCCCAGCATTTT
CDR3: CASSDLGTGQFNQPQHF

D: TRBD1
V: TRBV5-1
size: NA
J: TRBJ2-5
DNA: TGCGCCAGCACCCTAGACAGGGTTGCCTTCCAAGAGACCCAGTACTTC
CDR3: CASTLDRVAFQETQYF

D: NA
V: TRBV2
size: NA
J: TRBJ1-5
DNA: TGTGCCAGCAGGGAAACAGTTGGCAATCAGCCCCAGCATTTT
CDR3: CASRETVGNQPQHF

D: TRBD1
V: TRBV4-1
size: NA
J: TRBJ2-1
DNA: TGCGCCAGCAGCCCCGACAGGGCGGACTCCTACAATGAGCAGTTCTTC
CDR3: CASSPDRADSYNEQFF

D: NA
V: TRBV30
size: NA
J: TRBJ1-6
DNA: TGTGCCTGGACCCCGGACAGAAATTCACCCCTCCACTTT
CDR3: CAWTPDRNSPLHF

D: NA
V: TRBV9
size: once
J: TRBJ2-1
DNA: TGTGCCAGCAGCTCCGGCGGTAGCGGATACAATGAGCAGTTCTTC
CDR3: CASSSGGSGYNEQFF

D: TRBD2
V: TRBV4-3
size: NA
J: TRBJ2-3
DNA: TGCGCCAGCAGCCAAGCCGGGGAGCGGGGTGCTTTCACAGATACGCAGTATTTT
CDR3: CASSQAGERGAFTDTQYF

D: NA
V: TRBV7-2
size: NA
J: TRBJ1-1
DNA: TGTGCCAGCACCCTCCTCAGGGCAGGTGTCACTGAAGCTTTCTTT
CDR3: CASTLLRAGVTEAFF

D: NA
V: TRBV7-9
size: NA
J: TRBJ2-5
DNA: TGTGCCAGCAGCCAATTTACAGGGTTGGGAGAGACCCAGTACTTC
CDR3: CASSQFTGLGETQYF

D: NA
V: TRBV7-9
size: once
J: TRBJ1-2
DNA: TGTGCCAGCAGCTTAATAGGGGGGGACTATGGCTACACCTTC
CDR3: CASSLIGGDYGYTF

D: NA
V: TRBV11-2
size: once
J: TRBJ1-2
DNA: TGTGCCAGCAGCTTAAGTAATCCATGGGCAGGGTCTAACTATGGCTACACCTTC
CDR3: CASSLSNPWAGSNYGYTF

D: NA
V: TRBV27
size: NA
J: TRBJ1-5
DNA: TGTGCCAGCAGTTTACAGGATAGCAATCAGCCCCAGCATTTT
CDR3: CASSLQDSNQPQHF

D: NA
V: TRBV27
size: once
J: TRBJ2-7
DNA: TGTGCCAGCAGTTTAGACTCAGTCCCATCCGAGCAGTACTTC
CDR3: CASSLDSVPSEQYF

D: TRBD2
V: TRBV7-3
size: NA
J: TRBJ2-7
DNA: TGTGCCAGCAGTCCGCGGGAGGACGGCGAGCAGTACTTC
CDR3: CASSPREDGEQYF

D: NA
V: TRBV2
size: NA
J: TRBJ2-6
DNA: TGTGCCGGGGTGGGCCCATACTCTGGGGCCAACGTCCTGACTTTC
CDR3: CAGVGPYSGANVLTF

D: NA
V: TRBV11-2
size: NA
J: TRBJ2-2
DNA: TGTGCCAGCAGTCCTTTAGGGACTGCGAACACCGGGGAGCTGTTTTTT
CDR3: CASSPLGTANTGELFF

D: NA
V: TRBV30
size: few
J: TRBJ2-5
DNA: TGTGCCTGGAGTTCGGCGCCCAGGGAGACCCAGTACTTC
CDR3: CAWSSAPRETQYF

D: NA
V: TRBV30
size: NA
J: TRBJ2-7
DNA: TGTGCCTGGGGCCGAGGTGCGGGGGCCCCCTACGAGCAGTACTTC
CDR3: CAWGRGAGAPYEQYF

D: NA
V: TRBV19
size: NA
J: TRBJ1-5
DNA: TGTGCCAGTAGTAAAGCTCTGCTTAATAGCAATCAGCCCCAGCATTTT
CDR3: CASSKALLNSNQPQHF

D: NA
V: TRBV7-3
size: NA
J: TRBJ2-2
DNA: TGTGCCAGCAGCCCCGGGCTTGTGGCCGGGGAGCTGTTTTTT
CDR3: CASSPGLVAGELFF

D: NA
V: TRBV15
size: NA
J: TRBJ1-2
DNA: TGTGCCACCAGCAGAGGAGGGGGGGGCGTCGATGGCTACACCTTC
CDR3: CATSRGGGGVDGYTF

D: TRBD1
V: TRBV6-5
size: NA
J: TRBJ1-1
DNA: TGTGCCAGCAGACCCAAACCACAGGGGGCCACTGAAGCTTTCTTT
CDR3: CASRPKPQGATEAFF

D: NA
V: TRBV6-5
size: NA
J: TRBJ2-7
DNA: TGTGCCAGCAGGCGGACCACAGGTATACACGAGCAGTACTTC
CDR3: CASRRTTGIHEQYF

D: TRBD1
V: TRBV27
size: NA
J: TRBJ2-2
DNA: TGTGCCAGCAGACCACAACCGCCGGGACAGGGGGTTTCCGGGGAGCTGTTTTTT
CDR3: CASRPQPPGQGVSGELFF